Each of the 30 T cell receptor beta chains below was sequenced from the same sample in a study of blood T cell repertoires in COVID-19. TCRdb's table, derived via immunoSEQ multiplex PCR, lists solely in-frame clones and lacks some. The table includes 150,000 to 200,000 clones, approximately 87% detected once. Sequencing was performed on peripheral blood. All receptors derive from a woman aged 55-75 years with COVID-19, enrolled during active disease.

The chain recombines TRBV5-1 with TRBJ1-2; 8 bases align to TRBD1. The CDR3 runs to 13 residues. The germline CDR1 and CDR2 sequences are SGHRS and YFSETQ. Germline trimming cut 0 bases from V and 6 bases from J; bases unmatched to any gene: 1. The CDR3 is CASSLGQGNGYTF. The DNA of the CDR3 is TGCGCCAGCAGCTTGGGACAGGGGAATGGCTACACCTTC.

The V and J genes are TRBV7-2 and TRBJ1-4, with 9 bases that match TRBD1. CDR3 length: 15 amino acids. Germline CDR1 SGHTA, CDR2 FQGNSA. The trim removed 5 bases at V and 10 bases at J, leaving 11 bases unmatched. CDR3 sequence reads: CASSIRDRDSVKLFF. The CDR3 DNA follows: TGTGCCAGCAGCATCCGGGACAGGGACTCGGTAAAACTGTTTTTT.

The chain carries TRBV5-6 and TRBJ2-2, with TRBD2 as a possible D gene (5 bases). CDR3 length equals 13 residues. V lost 4 bases and J 8 bases, leaving 12 bases between the germline ends. CDR1 is SGHDT, CDR2 YYEEEE, per germline. The CDR3 protein is CASSQDLVGELFF. The CDR3 nucleotides are TGTGCCAGCAGCCAGGACTTGGTTGGGGAGCTGTTTTTT.

This clone occurred a few times. This chain links TRBV6-5 with TRBJ2-7; 10 bases match TRBD2. Unmatched junction bases numbered 7, after V lost 7 bases and J lost 1 base. CDR1 MNHEY and CDR2 SVGAGI come from the germline V gene. The CDR3 extends over 15 amino acids. This CDR3 reads CASMKLAGNSYEQYF. In nucleotides, the CDR3 is TGTGCCAGCATGAAACTAGCGGGAAATTCCTACGAGCAGTACTTC.

The chain links TRBV6-2 or TRBV6-3 to TRBJ2-7; 9 nucleotides align to TRBD1. Per the germline V gene, CDR1 is MNHEY and CDR2 is SVGEGT. V shed 6 bases, J shed 4 bases, and the junction held 10 bases outside the gene matches. The CDR3 is made up of 15 amino acids. CDR3 protein: CASSIRDRDFYEQYF. CDR3 DNA sequence: TGTGCCAGCAGCATCCGGGACAGGGATTTTTACGAGCAGTACTTC.

The rearrangement links TRBV27 to TRBJ2-1; 14 nucleotides agree with TRBD2. CDR1 and CDR2 from the germline V gene are MNHEY and SMNVEV (reference sequence). J gave up 6 bases and V 4 bases, and 11 bases lay outside the gene matches. The CDR3 spans 18 residues. CDR3 nucleotide sequence: TGTGCCAGCAGTTCCCAGACTAGCGGGAGGGCCCGAAGCAATGAGCAGTTCTTC. The encoded protein is CASSSQTSGRARSNEQFF.

This chain joins TRBV3-1 (or the pseudogene TRBV3-2) and TRBJ1-4, with D possibly being TRBD1 (5 bases). The CDR3 loop spans 15 amino acids. CDR1 LGHDT and CDR2 YNNKEL come from the germline V gene (reference sequence). With 0 bases removed from V and 8 bases from J, the gap between germline ends came to 13 bases. The CDR3 is CASSQDRQRREKLFF. The CDR3 coding sequence is TGTGCCAGCAGCCAAGATAGACAGCGAAGGGAAAAACTGTTTTTT.

This clone appeared a single time. The chain uses TRBV19 and TRBJ2-1; 7 positions match TRBD1. With V trimmed by 5 bases and J by 7 bases, 11 bases remained unmatched. This CDR3 is built from 15 residues. The germline CDR1 and CDR2 sequences are LNHDA and SQIVND (reference sequence). CDR3: CASSPLDRDGNEQFF. The CDR3 nucleotides read TGTGCCAGTAGTCCCCTAGACAGGGATGGGAATGAGCAGTTCTTC.

The gene calls are TRBV5-8 and TRBJ1-2, with D tentatively TRBD1 (5 bases). The V gene lost 2 bases and the J gene lost 6 bases, with 23 bases spanning the gap. Per germline, CDR1 SGHTS and CDR2 YDEGEE. This CDR3 is built from 17 residues. CDR3 region: CASSLRGGVFRGNGYTF. The CDR3 coding sequence is TGTGCCAGCAGCTTACGCGGCGGGGTCTTTCGGGGGAATGGCTACACCTTC.

The rearrangement links TRBV9 to TRBJ1-2; 7 positions agree with TRBD1. Germline CDR1 reads SGDLS; CDR2 reads YYNGEE. CDR3 length: 13 residues. J gave up 2 bases and V 7 bases, and 5 bases lay outside the gene matches. The CDR3 sequence: CASGPGQNYGYTF. The DNA of the CDR3 is TGTGCCAGCGGACCGGGACAGAACTATGGCTACACCTTC.

This sequence joins TRBV4-2 and TRBJ1-5; D unclear. The germline V gene encodes CDR1 LGHNA and CDR2 YNFKEQ. Trimming removed 1 base at V and 7 bases at J, with 8 bases between. The CDR3 sequence is 13 residues long. CDR3 sequence: CASSQGDYQPQHF. CDR3 sequence (DNA): TGTGCCAGCAGCCAAGGAGACTACCAGCCCCAGCATTTT.

J is TRBJ1-4 and V is TRBV7-9; TRBD1 agrees at 8 bases. In germline, CDR1 is SEHNR, CDR2 FQNEAQ (reference sequence). The CDR3 covers 13 residues. With 3 bases clipped from V and 8 bases from J, the junction kept 2 bases outside the gene matches. CDR3 in DNA: TGTGCCAGCAGCTTTCAGGGGGCGGAAAAACTGTTTTTT. It is translated as CASSFQGAEKLFF.

This clone appeared a single time. The chain employs TRBV24-1 and TRBJ2-7, with D possibly matching TRBD2 (5 bases). The V gene's germline CDR1 is KGHDR and CDR2 SFDVKD. The CDR3 has 15 residues. The ends were cut back, 4 bases at V and 2 bases at J, with 14 bases in the middle. DNA for the CDR3: TGTGCCACCAGTGAGTCCAGCGGAGGTCCCTACGAGCAGTACTTC. Its translation is CATSESSGGPYEQYF.

The chain is built from TRBV21-1 and TRBJ2-7; TRBD2, the table's D call, was not compared with the DNA. TRBV21-1 is termed a pseudogene. The CDR3 loop spans 16 amino acids. This chain's CDR3 is CASSKGRLAGNYEQYF. CDR3 DNA: TGTGCCAGCAGCAAAGGTCGACTAGCGGGAAACTACGAGCAGTACTTC.

The chain joins TRBV6-1 to TRBJ1-1, with 8 bases aligning to TRBD1. The junction had 4 bases not matched to a gene; V was cut back by 3 bases and J by 7 bases. Germline loops: CDR1 MNHNS, CDR2 SASEGT. The CDR3 is 13 residues long. In DNA, the CDR3 is TGTGCCAGCAGTGACGGGACAGGCCTTGAAGCTTTCTTT. This encodes CASSDGTGLEAFF.

The CDR3 DNA follows: TGTGCCAGCAGCGCCGGGACAGGGGAATTTCAGCCCCAGCATTTT. Translating gives CASSAGTGEFQPQHF. The chain recombines TRBV9 with TRBJ1-5; 10 bases fit TRBD1. The CDR3 contains 15 residues. Germline-derived CDR1 and CDR2 are SGDLS and YYNGEE. The V segment lost 3 bases and the J segment 6 bases; nucleotides outside the gene matches: 6.

This chain links TRBV6-2 or TRBV6-3 with TRBJ2-1, with D possibly being TRBD2 (5 bases). CDR3 length: 14 amino acids. V was shortened by 5 bases and J by 8 bases, with 16 bases between the two germline ends. CDR1 is MNHEY, CDR2 SVGEGT, per germline. The CDR3 loop reads CASSVTIRLDEQFF. The CDR3 region has the DNA TGTGCCAGCAGTGTGACTATAAGGTTGGATGAGCAGTTCTTC.

This rearrangement joins TRBV5-8 to TRBJ1-1, with 9 bases aligning to TRBD1. Germline CDR1 and CDR2: SGHTS and YDEGEE. The ends lost 5 bases at V and 0 bases at J; junction bases unmatched: 8. The CDR3 length is 16 residues. As DNA, the CDR3 is TGTGCCAGCAGGCTTGGGACAGGGTTATTGAACACTGAAGCTTTCTTT. It specifies CASRLGTGLLNTEAFF.

V gene TRBV6-6 combines with J gene TRBJ2-7, with 7 bases lining up with TRBD1. After removal of 4 bases from V and 2 bases from J, the junction contained 5 bases not matched to a gene. This CDR3 has 14 residues. In germline, CDR1 is MNHNY, CDR2 SVGAGI (reference sequence). The CDR3 DNA sequence: TGTGCCAGCAGTTTTCGACAGGGCCCCTACGAGCAGTACTTC. It yields the protein CASSFRQGPYEQYF.

The V and J genes are TRBV27 and TRBJ2-7, with D perhaps matching TRBD2 (6 bases). Germline CDR1 reads MNHEY; CDR2 reads SMNVEV (reference sequence). CDR3 size: 15 residues. Trimming stripped 1 base from V and 0 bases from J, with 10 bases between. CDR3 amino acids: CASSLWSGDSYEQYF. For the CDR3, the DNA is TGTGCCAGCAGTTTATGGTCGGGGGACTCCTACGAGCAGTACTTC.

This sequence joins TRBV7-8 and TRBJ1-3; D is uncertain. Germline values: CDR1 SGHVS, CDR2 FQNEAQ. This CDR3 has 13 amino acids. The V gene lost 5 bases and the J gene lost 6 bases, with 11 bases spanning the gap. The CDR3 spells CASSAQLENTIYF. The CDR3 DNA is TGTGCCAGCAGCGCACAGCTGGAAAACACCATATATTTT.

The chain combines TRBV30 with TRBJ2-7; D remains unclear. The germline CDR1 and CDR2 sequences are GTSNPN and SVGIG (reference sequence). V lost 0 bases to trimming and J lost 1 base, with 7 bases between them. CDR3 length equals 13 residues. CDR3 loop: CAWSVRLSYEQYF. The CDR3 region has the DNA TGTGCCTGGAGTGTACGACTGTCCTACGAGCAGTACTTC. The full variable domain, its missing parts supplied by reference TRBV30 and TRBJ2-7, is SQTIHQWPATLVQPVGSPLSLECTVEGTSNPNLYWYRQAAGRGLQLLFYSVGIGQISSEVPQNLSASRPQDRQFILSSKKLLLSDSGFYLCAWSVRLSYEQYFGPGTRLTVT.

The chain uses TRBV30 and TRBJ1-2; 9 bases align to TRBD1. Losses at the gene ends were 1 base for V and 8 bases for J; bases not matched to a gene: 8. This CDR3 is 14 amino acids long. The germline CDR1 and CDR2 sequences are GTSNPN and SVGIG (reference sequence). CDR3 protein: CAWSASDRGHGYTF. The CDR3 DNA sequence: TGTGCCTGGAGTGCTTCGGACAGGGGCCACGGCTACACCTTC.

This clone was found once. This chain links TRBV19 with TRBJ2-3, with TRBD1 matching over 8 bases. Looked up from germline, CDR1 is LNHDA and CDR2 is SQIVND (reference sequence). The CDR3 sequence is 15 residues long. The V and J ends lost 3 bases and 4 bases, in that order; junction bases with no gene match: 6. In DNA, the CDR3 is TGTGCCAGTAGTATTGCCAGGGGGCTACCAGATACGCAGTATTTT. It translates to CASSIARGLPDTQYF.

In its sample, this clone was seen once. V and J are TRBV27 and TRBJ1-1, with TRBD1 matching 9 bases. The V gene's germline CDR1 is MNHEY and CDR2 SMNVEV (reference sequence). Trimming took 5 bases from V and 1 from J; bases not matched to a gene: 8. This CDR3 contains 16 residues. In nucleotides, the CDR3 is TGTGCCAGCAGTCGGATACCGGGACAGGGGAACACTGAAGCTTTCTTT. It is translated as CASSRIPGQGNTEAFF.

The chain combines TRBV3-1 (or the pseudogene TRBV3-2) with TRBJ2-2; D perhaps matches TRBD1 (5 bases). Germline V gene sequence: CDR1 LGHDT, CDR2 YNNKEL (reference sequence). With 3 bases removed from V and 2 bases from J, the gap between germline ends came to 7 bases. This CDR3 spans 14 amino acids. This chain's CDR3 is CASSQTANTGELFF. CDR3 DNA sequence: TGTGCCAGCAGCCAGACAGCAAACACCGGGGAGCTGTTTTTT.

This sequence joins TRBV2 and TRBJ2-1; tentative D call: TRBD2 (7 bases). The germline CDR1 and CDR2 sequences are SNHLY and FYNNEI. V lost 4 bases and J 10 bases, leaving 20 bases between the germline ends. CDR3 length: 15 residues. CDR3 bases: TGTGCCAGCAGTGGACGTAGCGTTAGGGGGGGGGAGCAGTTCTTC. It codes for CASSGRSVRGGEQFF.

For the CDR3, the DNA is TGTGCCAGCAGCCAAGTCGGGGGGAGGGGTCCCTATGGCTACACCTTC. It specifies CASSQVGGRGPYGYTF. V gene TRBV3-1 (or the pseudogene TRBV3-2) combines with J gene TRBJ1-2; D might be TRBD1 (5 bases). CDR1 is LGHDT and CDR2 is YNNKEL in the germline V gene (reference sequence). Trimming left V 1 base short and J 4 bases short, with 16 bases between. The CDR3 contains 16 residues.

V is TRBV5-5 and J is TRBJ2-3, with 12 bases fitting TRBD2. The germline V gene encodes CDR1 SGHKS and CDR2 YYEKEE (reference sequence). J was trimmed by 4 bases and V by 4 bases; bases with no gene match: 10. CDR3 length equals 17 residues. This CDR3 reads CASSKPPSGRAADTQYF. CDR3 bases: TGTGCCAGCAGCAAACCTCCTAGCGGGAGGGCCGCAGATACGCAGTATTTT.

The V gene is TRBV29-1, the J gene TRBJ1-4; no definite D call. Between the trimmed V and J ends, which lost 5 bases and 5 bases, there was a span of 3 bases. From germline, CDR1 is SQVTM and CDR2 ANQGSEA. The CDR3 is 10 amino acids. The CDR3 nucleotides read TGCAGCGTTAGCAATGAAAAACTGTTTTTT. Residues: CSVSNEKLFF.